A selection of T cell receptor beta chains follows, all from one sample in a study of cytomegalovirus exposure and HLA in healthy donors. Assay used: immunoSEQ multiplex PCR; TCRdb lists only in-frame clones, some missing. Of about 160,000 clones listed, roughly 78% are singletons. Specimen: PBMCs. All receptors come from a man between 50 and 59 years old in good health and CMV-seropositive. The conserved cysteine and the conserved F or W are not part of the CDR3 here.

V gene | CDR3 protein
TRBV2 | ASSGTMNTEAF
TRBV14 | ASSPGTGGYNEQF
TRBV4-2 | ASSQDRGWTEAF
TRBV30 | AWSGGSYEQY
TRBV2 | ASSAGGAKNIQY
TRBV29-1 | SVVRRASDTQY
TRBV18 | ASSPPTGARTEAF
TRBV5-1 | ASSLGASGTNTGELF
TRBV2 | ASSESALTYNEQF
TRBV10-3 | AISPSGNQETQY
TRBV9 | ASSSALAGVRNEQF
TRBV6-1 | ASSGGREETQY
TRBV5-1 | ASSLDRGSYNEQF
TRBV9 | ASSTRDRGNTEAF
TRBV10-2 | ASSDLGSYNEQF
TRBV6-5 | ASRGGLTEETQY
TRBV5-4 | ASSPVGGSQGEQF
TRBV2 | ASSGASRSLEQF
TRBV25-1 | ASSVGGTDNSPLH
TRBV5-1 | ASSLGGSGNEQY
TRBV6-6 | ASRNPSGQDEQY
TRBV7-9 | ASSLAVAGAQTQY